This T cell receptor beta chain was retrieved from a study of neurological immune-mediated disorders. Study results and caveats: While HTLV-1-associated myelopathy showed the greatest TCR clonal expansion, multiple sclerosis showed the least, falling below healthy controls. No expanded-clone CDR3 amino acid sequence recurred across subjects, suggesting private TCR-beta repertoires.

Many counts were recorded for this clonotype. No antigen is known for it. Synthesis of cDNA was accomplished via 5'RACE employing 10-nucleotide random UMIs. MiXCR, applied by TCRdb to the 5' RACE reads, yields one record per CDR3 protein. This table has about 59,000 distinct CDR3 sequences, 9.5% to 15% appearing once. The sequence came from a woman aged 60 to 75 with HTLV-1-associated myelopathy (HAM/TSP). Material for sequencing was PBMCs.

The CDR3 protein is CASSLGDTEAFF. DNA for the CDR3: TGTGCCAGCAGCTTGGGAGACACTGAAGCTTTCTTT. The chain joins TRBV5-5 to TRBJ1-1; D gene uncertain. Trimming pared 0 bases from V and 3 bases from J, leaving 3 bases between. CDR1 SGHKS and CDR2 YYEKEE come from the germline V gene (reference sequence). The CDR3 sequence is 12 residues long.